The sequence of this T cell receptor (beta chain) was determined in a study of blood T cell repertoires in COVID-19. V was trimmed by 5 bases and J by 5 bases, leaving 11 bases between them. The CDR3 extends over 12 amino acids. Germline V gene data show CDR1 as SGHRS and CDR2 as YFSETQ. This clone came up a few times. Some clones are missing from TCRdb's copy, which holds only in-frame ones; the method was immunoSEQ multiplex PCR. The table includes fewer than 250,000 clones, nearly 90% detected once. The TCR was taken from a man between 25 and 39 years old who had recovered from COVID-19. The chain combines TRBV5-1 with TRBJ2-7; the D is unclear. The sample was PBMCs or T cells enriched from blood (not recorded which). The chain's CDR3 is CASRHSVNEQYF. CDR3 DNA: TGCGCCAGCAGGCACAGTGTTAACGAGCAGTACTTC.